The clone carrying this T cell receptor (beta chain) was recorded once. This record belongs to a study of control samples from healthy donors and cancer patients. Clones were read by immunoSEQ multiplex PCR, and TCRdb kept only the in-frame ones, dropping some. The sample contains around 90,000 clones, roughly 84% of which appear only once. Unmatched junction bases numbered 2, after V lost 8 bases and J lost 7 bases. This CDR3 comprises 12 residues. Germline CDR1 is SNHLY and CDR2 is FYNNEI. The rearrangement joins TRBV2 to TRBJ1-5; 10 nucleotides match TRBD1. The sequence came from a woman aged 40-49 years in good health. The sequenced sample was blood. The CDR3: CASRDRGQPQHF. The CDR3, as DNA: TGTGCCAGCCGGGACAGGGGCCAGCCCCAGCATTTT.